This entry lists 30 T cell receptor beta chains sequenced from one sample in a study of tumor-infiltrating lymphocytes in primary liver carcinoma. It was unsorted whole blood that yielded blood RNA, and germline DNA was also extracted. Researchers generated TCR beta cDNA from around 510 ng of total RNA, relying on a constant-region primer. Libraries for TCR beta were built through three nested multiplex PCR rounds, which together made up a slightly modified ARM-PCR procedure. Researchers ran the first two PCR rounds for approximately 10 cycles each with TRBV1-TRBV30 forward primers and a C-beta reverse primer. Each CDR3 protein gets one entry after TCRdb re-called the multiplex PCR reads with MiXCR. The profile shows about 310,000 distinct CDR3 sequences, approximately 60% of them singletons. Input material: peripheral blood. These receptors came from a middle-aged man with primary liver carcinoma and hepatitis B virus infection.

Note on this clonotype: An end of the junction differs from the germline gene, which may be a read error. V gene TRBV6-1 combines with J gene TRBJ1-1; D is uncertain. The V gene's germline CDR1 is MNHNS and CDR2 SASEGT. The CDR3 has 15 amino acids. The CDR3 protein is CAGIPTIGMNTEASF. The CDR3 nucleotides are TGTGCCGGTATTCCCACCATCGGAATGAACACTGAAGCTTCCTTT.

This clonotype has a count of ten or more. The chain uses TRBV11-1 and TRBJ2-6; 8 nucleotides agree with TRBD1. Germline lookup yields CDR1 SGHAT and CDR2 FQDESV (reference sequence). The CDR3 is made up of 17 amino acids. V was clipped by 5 bases and J by 0 bases; unmatched bases: 6. This CDR3 reads CASSPRQGLSGANVLTF. The CDR3 nucleotides are TGTGCCAGCAGCCCGCGACAGGGGCTCTCTGGGGCCAACGTCCTGACTTTC.

This chain joins TRBV12-3 or TRBV12-4 and TRBJ2-1; D may correspond to TRBD1 or TRBD2 (5 bases each). Trimming left V 2 bases short and J 6 bases short, with 17 bases between. The CDR3 spans 16 residues. Here the CDR3 DNA reads TGTGCCAGCAGTTTACGGGGCGGATTCAAGTCCAATGAGCAGTTCTTC. Translation: CASSLRGGFKSNEQFF.

For this clonotype: This may arise from a read error, as a much more abundant clone is one base away. The chain combines TRBV6-6 with TRBJ2-1; maybe TRBD2 (6 bases). CDR3 length: 15 amino acids. Per germline, CDR1 MNHNY and CDR2 SVGAGI (reference sequence). The DNA for the CDR3 is TGTTCCAGCAGTTATTCGGGAGTCCCCTACAATGAGCAGTTCTTC. Its protein product is CSSSYSGVPYNEQFF.

This clonotype was seen a handful of times. A much larger clone sits a single nucleotide away, making a read error possible. This chain links TRBV6-1 with TRBJ1-5; no definite D call. Germline CDR1 reads MNHNS; CDR2 reads SASEGT. This CDR3 comprises 13 residues. Between the trimmed V and J ends, which lost 1 base and 6 bases, there was a span of 7 bases. As DNA, the CDR3 is TGTGCCAGCAGTGAAGGCGGGTCTCAGCCCCAGCATTTT. Protein: CASSEGGSQPQHF.

Of note for this clonotype: Just one base apart from a much larger clone, this may be a read error. This sequence joins TRBV5-1 and TRBJ2-2; perhaps D is TRBD1 or TRBD2 (5 bases each). CDR1 and CDR2 from the germline V gene are SGHRS and YFSETQ. The CDR3 has 14 amino acids. In DNA form, the CDR3 reads TGCGCCACGAAGGAAGATGGGGCGCCGAGGGATCTGTTTTTT. Its protein is CATKEDGAPRDLFF.

The V gene is TRBV11-2, the J gene TRBJ2-7; D is unresolved. The V end was cut by 3 bases, the J end by 6 bases, with 15 bases between. This CDR3 region has 14 residues. Germline CDR1 reads SGHAT; CDR2 reads FQNNGV. CDR3 bases: TGTGCCAGCAGCTTTATGTCTTCCCCCACCGAGCAGTACTTC. It translates to CASSFMSSPTEQYF. Based on the CDR3 plus reference TRBV11-2 and TRBJ2-7, the full variable domain is EAGVAQSPRYKIIEKRQSVAFWCNPISGHATLYWYQQILGQGPKLLIQFQNNGVVDDSQLPKDRFSAERLKGVDSTLKIQPAKLEDSAVYLCASSFMSSPTEQYFGPGTRLTVT.

Worth noting for this clonotype: Compared with germline, one end of the junction differs, possibly owing to a read error. This chain uses TRBV13 with TRBJ1-2; D not resolved. This CDR3 spans 13 amino acids. The germline gives CDR1 PRHDT, CDR2 FYEKMQ (reference sequence). In nucleotides, the CDR3 is TGTACCAGCAGCCCCTGGACGGAGGAAAGCTACATCTTC. Its translation is CTSSPWTEESYIF.

This clonotype was counted between two and nine times. The gene calls are TRBV5-4 and TRBJ2-1; D remains ambiguous. The length of the CDR3 is 17 residues. Per germline, CDR1 SGHNT and CDR2 YYREEE (reference sequence). V lost 4 bases and J lost 5, with 22 bases in between. The CDR3 region has the DNA TGTGCCAGCAGCCCCGCAGGCGGTTTTGGTATGAACAATGAGCAGTTCTTC. Translation: CASSPAGGFGMNNEQFF.

The V call is TRBV7-9, the J call TRBJ1-5; D may be TRBD1 (5 bases). This CDR3 has 16 residues. Germline V CDR1 and CDR2: SEHNR, FQNEAQ (reference sequence). V was pared by 5 bases and J by 7 bases, with 21 bases between. CDR3 sequence reads: CASSHMDGGIRQPQHF. DNA of the CDR3: TGTGCCAGCAGCCACATGGACGGGGGAATCAGGCAGCCCCAGCATTTT.

Of note for this clonotype: At one end the junction does not follow the germline gene, possibly because of a read error. The chain is built from TRBV14 and TRBJ2-3; TRBD1 matches 7 bases. CDR3 length equals 18 residues. CDR1 SGHDN and CDR2 FVKESK come from the germline V gene. CDR3 DNA: TGTGCCAGCAGCCAGCCGGGACAGATCTTAACGGGCACAGATGCGCAGTATTTT. Translated: CASSQPGQILTGTDAQYF.

As regards this clonotype: This may come from a read error, since a much larger clone is one base off. The chain has TRBV6-1 and TRBJ2-7; 9 positions agree with TRBD2. CDR3 length: 15 residues. Per the germline V gene, CDR1 is MNHNS and CDR2 is SASEGT. The DNA of the CDR3 is TGTACCAGCAGTGCGATAGCGGGAGTGGTAAACGAGCAGTACTTC. As protein: CTSSAIAGVVNEQYF.

This clonotype was seen repeatedly, ten times or more. The chain employs TRBV6-2 or TRBV6-3 and TRBJ2-1, with TRBD1 matching 7 bases. This CDR3 is built from 12 residues. Unmatched junction bases numbered 4, after V lost 6 bases and J lost 8 bases. CDR1 and CDR2 (germline): MNHEY, SVGEGT. Here the CDR3 reads CASRDRVHEQFF. The CDR3 bases are TGTGCCAGCAGAGACAGGGTCCATGAGCAGTTCTTC.

The V call is TRBV5-1, the J call TRBJ2-1; D gene ambiguous. V was trimmed by 1 base and J by 2 bases, leaving 7 bases between them. The CDR3 runs to 14 residues. Per germline, CDR1 SGHRS and CDR2 YFSETQ. The CDR3 coding sequence is TGCGCCAGCAGCTTGATGGCGACCTACAATGAGCAGTTCTTC. It codes for CASSLMATYNEQFF.

This clonotype was recorded only once. Possible read error: a much larger clone is one base away. The J gene is TRBJ2-1, the V gene TRBV4-3; the D gene is possibly TRBD2 (5 bases). This CDR3 region has 15 residues. Looked up from germline, CDR1 is LGHNA and CDR2 is YSLEER. The V gene lost 2 bases and the J gene lost 9 bases, with 17 bases spanning the gap. As DNA, the CDR3 is TGCGCCAGCAGCCAACCCAGGACTGCCGGCGGTGAGCAGTTCTTC. This translates into CASSQPRTAGGEQFF.

In regard to this clonotype: A much more abundant neighbour one base away suggests this may be a read error. Lacking the conserved final phenylalanine or tryptophan, this CDR3 likely reflects a read error. This chain connects TRBV6-2 or TRBV6-3 to TRBJ1-5; D ambiguous. CDR1 is MNHEY, CDR2 SVGEGT, per germline. This CDR3 is built from 16 residues. The V gene lost 7 bases and the J gene lost 1 base, with 17 bases spanning the gap. The CDR3 DNA follows: TGTGCCAGCACCAAGGAGAATTTAGTGAGCAATCAGCCCCAGCATTGT. It translates to CASTKENLVSNQPQHC.

The chain is built from TRBV28 and TRBJ1-2; D remains unclear. The V gene's germline CDR1 is MDHEN and CDR2 SYDVKM. V lost 3 bases to trimming and J lost 6 bases, with 8 bases between them. The CDR3 consists of 12 residues. CDR3: CASSFASHGYTF. CDR3 nucleotides: TGTGCCAGCAGTTTTGCATCACATGGCTACACCTTC.

About this clonotype itself: One base away lies a much larger clone, so this may be a sequencing read error. The chain links TRBV29-1 to TRBJ2-1; D perhaps matches TRBD2 (5 bases). Germline V gene data show CDR1 as SQVTM and CDR2 as ANQGSEA. The CDR3 extends over 12 amino acids. Trimming took 5 bases from V and 13 from J, leaving 18 bases between them. In DNA, the CDR3 is TGCAGCGTTCCCCTGCCGAGCGGTGACCAGTTCTTC. Its translation: CSVPLPSGDQFF.

Worth noting for this clonotype: This could be a read error, since a much larger clone is one nucleotide away. The chain couples TRBV6-2 or TRBV6-3 to TRBJ2-7; D possibly corresponds to TRBD1 (6 bases). V was clipped by 5 bases and J by 5 bases, with 19 bases between them. The germline CDR1 and CDR2 sequences are MNHEY and SVGEGT. This CDR3 region has 15 residues. The CDR3 is CASSPTGTRDNEQYF. CDR3 sequence (DNA): TGTGCCAGCAGTCCGACAGGAACGAGAGATAACGAGCAGTACTTC.

V is TRBV13 and J is TRBJ2-1; weak D call: TRBD1 (5 bases). Germline CDR1 reads PRHDT; CDR2 reads FYEKMQ (reference sequence). The length of the CDR3 is 18 residues. V was clipped by 2 bases and J by 0 bases, with 17 bases between them. The CDR3: CASSLLGTGYFSYNEQFF. The CDR3 coding sequence is TGTGCCAGCAGCTTACTAGGCACAGGATACTTCTCCTACAATGAGCAGTTCTTC.

Notes on this clonotype: This clone may be a read error of a much larger clone one base away. This chain connects TRBV12-3 or TRBV12-4 to TRBJ2-5, with 8 positions matching TRBD2. The CDR3 runs 14 residues. With V trimmed by 5 bases and J by 1 base, 3 bases remained unmatched. The CDR3 spells CASSMAGGQETQYF. The DNA of the CDR3 is TGTGCCAGCAGTATGGCGGGGGGCCAAGAGACCCAGTACTTC.

In the case of this clonotype: The junction departs from the called germline gene at one end, perhaps through a read error. The chain uses TRBV30 and TRBJ2-2; a possible D gene is TRBD2 (6 bases). The CDR3 runs 15 residues. Germline V gives CDR1 GTSNPN, CDR2 SVGIG (reference sequence). The CDR3 is CAWGGRGLHTRELFF. For the CDR3, the DNA is TGTGCCTGGGGCGGAAGGGGACTCCACACCAGGGAGCTGTTTTTT.

A remark on this clonotype: The junction does not match germline at one end; this may be a read error. This chain connects TRBV11-1 to TRBJ2-2; D tentatively fits TRBD1 or TRBD2 (5 bases each). Germline loops: CDR1 SGHAT, CDR2 FQDESV (reference sequence). The CDR3 sequence is 14 residues long. The CDR3 nucleotides are TGTACCACCAGTTTGGGGCGGACCACCGGGGAGCTGTCTTTT. Translation: CTTSLGRTTGELSF.

About this clonotype itself: At one of its ends the junction is not consistent with the germline gene, which may arise from a read error. J is TRBJ2-1 and V is TRBV29-1, with TRBD2 identical over 10 bases. CDR1 and CDR2 from the germline V gene are SQVTM and ANQGSEA. This CDR3 is built from 15 residues. CDR3: CSVKRLAGLDNKQFF. The CDR3 nucleotides are TGCAGCGTTAAACGACTAGCGGGTCTTGACAATAAGCAGTTCTTC.

In regard to this clonotype: This may arise from a read error, as a much more abundant clone is one base away. The genes are TRBV4-1 and TRBJ2-7; 9 nucleotides line up with TRBD2. The germline V gene has CDR1 MGHRA and CDR2 YSYEKL. This CDR3 has 15 amino acids. CDR3 coding DNA: TGCACCAGCAGCCATCCCGCGGGAGGGCCGGTCGAGCAGTACTTC. Encoded protein: CTSSHPAGGPVEQYF.

With respect to this clonotype: The germline gene is not matched at one end of the junction; a read error may be the cause. The V and J genes are TRBV13 and TRBJ2-2; the D gene is possibly TRBD2 (6 bases). The CDR3 runs 15 residues. The V gene's germline CDR1 is PRHDT and CDR2 FYEKMQ (reference sequence). CDR3 bases: TGTGCCAACAGCTTAAACGGGAGAAACACCGGGAAGCTGTTTTTT. Translated: CANSLNGRNTGKLFF.

As concerns this clonotype: The CDR3 ends on some other residue instead of the conserved phenylalanine or tryptophan, so this is likely a read error. Because the CDR3's place on the DNA is in doubt, the DNA is left out and the CDR3 is given as listed by TCRdb. V usage is TRBV11-2 and J usage is TRBJ2-3; TRBD2 is the table's D call, not checked against the DNA. The CDR3 has 14 residues if both end residues are counted. CDR1 and CDR2 from the germline V gene are SGHAT and FQNNGV. The CDR3 spells CANSQGLSTDTQYL.

This clonotype was picked up many times. The chain links TRBV10-3 to TRBJ2-6; D call uncertain. The CDR3 has 12 residues. Trimming stripped 8 bases from V and 2 bases from J, with 4 bases between. CDR1 is ENHRY, CDR2 SYGVKD, per germline. CDR3: CAISPGANVLTF. DNA for the CDR3: TGTGCCATCTCCCCTGGGGCCAACGTCCTGACTTTC.

A note on this clonotype: The junction departs from the called germline gene at one end, perhaps through a read error. The chain has TRBV11-2 and TRBJ2-7, with 14 bases fitting TRBD2. This CDR3 spans 15 amino acids. The germline V gene has CDR1 SGHAT and CDR2 FQNNGV. The CDR3 is CACREGLAGVGEQYF. CDR3 DNA sequence: TGTGCCTGCAGGGAGGGACTAGCGGGAGTCGGGGAGCAATACTTC.

The rearrangement links TRBV6-5 to TRBJ1-4; 10 bases agree with TRBD1. Germline loops: CDR1 MNHEY, CDR2 SVGAGI. CDR3 length equals 14 residues. With V trimmed by 5 bases and J by 8 bases, 5 bases remained unmatched. DNA of the CDR3: TGTGCCAGCAGTAAGGACAGGGGGGAAGAAAAACTGTTTTTT. Amino acids: CASSKDRGEEKLFF.